These 11 T cell receptor beta chains share one sample of origin, sequenced in a study of blood T cell repertoires in COVID-19. Assay used: immunoSEQ multiplex PCR; TCRdb lists only in-frame clones, some missing. The top ten hold around 4.2% of the sample, which has about 96,000 clones, 80% to 90% seen once. Sequencing used peripheral blood. The origin of the receptors is a human donor with COVID-19, enrolled during active disease. The donor label of this sample is uncertain.

The chain has TRBV29-1 and TRBJ2-4; TRBD1 matches 8 bases. The CDR3 has 13 residues. Germline CDR1 SQVTM, CDR2 ANQGSEA. With 3 bases clipped from V and 5 bases from J, the junction kept 3 bases outside the gene matches. CDR3 nucleotide sequence: TGCAGCGTTGACTTGACAGGGGAAAACATTCAGTACTTC. Protein product: CSVDLTGENIQYF. Together with reference TRBV29-1 and TRBJ2-4, the CDR3 gives the full variable domain: SAVISQKPSRDICQRGTSLTIQCQVDSQVTMMFWYRQQPGQSLTLIATANQGSEATYESGFVIDKFPISRPNLTFSTLTVSNMSPEDSSIYLCSVDLTGENIQYFGAGTRLSVL.

The gene calls are TRBV5-1 and TRBJ1-1, with a possible D match to TRBD1 (5 bases). The V end lost 2 bases, the J end lost 4 bases, and 18 bases lay between the germline ends. There are 16 residues in the CDR3. Germline CDR1 SGHRS, CDR2 YFSETQ. CDR3 sequence (DNA): TGCGCCAGCAGCTTAACTGCGGCAGGGAAGGGCACTGAAGCTTTCTTT. Its translation: CASSLTAAGKGTEAFF.

This chain uses TRBV10-3 with TRBJ2-3; D is possibly TRBD2 (6 bases). V lost 8 bases and J 0 bases, leaving 12 bases between the germline ends. From germline, CDR1 is ENHRY and CDR2 SYGVKD. The CDR3 is 14 residues long. DNA of the CDR3: TGTGCCATCGGACGGAGCGGGAGCACAGATACGCAGTATTTT. This encodes CAIGRSGSTDTQYF.

This chain uses TRBV3-1 (or the pseudogene TRBV3-2) with TRBJ1-5, with D possibly being TRBD1 (5 bases). Germline V CDR1 and CDR2: LGHDT, YNNKEL (reference sequence). CDR3 length: 16 amino acids. V lost 0 bases to trimming and J lost 5 bases, with 14 bases between them. Written as DNA, the CDR3 is TGTGCCAGCAGCCAAGATGCGGGACGTTTAGATCAGCCCCAGCATTTT. It is translated as CASSQDAGRLDQPQHF.

The chain combines TRBV5-1 with TRBJ2-1, with TRBD2 matching 7 bases. The CDR3 runs to 17 residues. Trimming removed 5 bases from V and 6 bases from J; junction bases left unmatched: 17. Germline CDR1 reads SGHRS; CDR2 reads YFSETQ. The CDR3 is CASRPGGGREYGNEQFF. The CDR3, as DNA: TGCGCCAGCAGACCGGGAGGTGGGCGGGAGTACGGCAATGAGCAGTTCTTC. The variable domain in full, with the rest retrieved from reference TRBV5-1 and TRBJ2-1, is KAGVTQTPRYLIKTRGQQVTLSCSPISGHRSVSWYQQTPGQGLQFLFEYFSETQRNKGNFPGRFSGRQFSNSRSEMNVSTLELGDSALYLCASRPGGGREYGNEQFFGPGTRLTVL.

A single count supports this clone. V usage is TRBV6-5 and J usage is TRBJ1-1; TRBD1 agrees at 8 bases. V lost 0 bases and J lost 9; bases outside the gene matches: 3. CDR3 length equals 13 residues. Germline V gene data show CDR1 as MNHEY and CDR2 as SVGAGI. The CDR3 is CASSYSDRAKAFF. The CDR3 DNA reads TGTGCCAGCAGTTACTCGGACAGGGCCAAAGCTTTCTTT.

The rearrangement joins TRBV6-5 to TRBJ1-1; tentatively, D is TRBD1 (5 bases). The V end was cut by 8 bases, the J end by 3 bases, with 19 bases between. There are 15 residues in the CDR3. The germline CDR1 and CDR2 sequences are MNHEY and SVGAGI. The CDR3 spells CASSFGKGADTEAFF. The CDR3, as DNA: TGTGCCAGCTCCTTTGGAAAAGGGGCGGACACTGAAGCTTTCTTT.

The chain carries TRBV4-1 and TRBJ2-7, with D maybe TRBD1 (6 bases). The V gene's germline CDR1 is MGHRA and CDR2 YSYEKL. The CDR3 spans 14 residues. Deletions cut 3 bases from V and 2 bases from J, with 11 bases between. The CDR3 nucleotides are TGCGCCAGCAGCCAGGTGGACAGAACCTACGAGCAGTACTTC. Its protein is CASSQVDRTYEQYF.

The rearrangement links TRBV2 to TRBJ1-1; D possibly corresponds to TRBD1 (5 bases). Germline V CDR1 and CDR2: SNHLY, FYNNEI. This CDR3 has 9 residues. V was cut by 10 bases and J by 7 bases, with 7 bases left in between. CDR3 loop: CATGGEAFF. The CDR3 DNA follows: TGTGCCACCGGGGGTGAAGCTTTCTTT.

Points on this clone: The germline gene is not matched at one end of the junction; a read error may be the cause. This chain connects TRBV5-1 to TRBJ1-2, with 7 bases aligning to TRBD1. Germline V gene data show CDR1 as SGHRS and CDR2 as YFSETQ. This CDR3 region has 12 residues. CDR3: CASLGDSYDYTF. The CDR3 region has the DNA TGCGCCAGCTTGGGGGACAGCTATGACTACACCTTC.

The chain uses TRBV7-9 and TRBJ1-4; no firm D call. V was cut by 2 bases and J by 7 bases, with 11 bases left in between. Per the germline V gene, CDR1 is SEHNR and CDR2 is FQNEAQ (reference sequence). This CDR3 spans 14 amino acids. CDR3: CASSLSEGSEKLFF. The DNA of the CDR3 is TGTGCCAGCAGCTTAAGTGAGGGATCTGAAAAACTGTTTTTT.